Listed below are T cell receptor beta chains from one sample, sequenced in a study of T cell repertoires in cytomegalovirus infection. TCRdb recomputed calls from the reads with MiXCR, one row per CDR3 protein. The sample has some 280,000 distinct CDR3 sequences, roughly 15% seen once. Sequenced input: PBMCs. These receptors originate from a human donor in good health (CMV status not recorded). Some clones in this sample may be carry-over from other donors' samples. Each CDR3 is given with its conserved first and last residue. D genes are given only for firm matches. Only some rows state a clone size, as once, few, many or a class for expanded clones.

abundance,v_gene,d_gene,j_gene,CDR3aa,CDR3nt
NA,TRBV12-3/TRBV12-4,NA,TRBJ2-2,CASRPTGAIGGELFF,TGTGCCAGCAGGCCAACGGGGGCCATTGGCGGGGAGCTGTTTTTT
many,TRBV6-2/TRBV6-3,NA,TRBJ2-7,CASSRPYEQYF,TGTGCCAGCAGTCGACCCTACGAGCAGTACTTC
few,TRBV12-3/TRBV12-4,NA,TRBJ2-1,CASSSPAVPYNEQFF,TGTGCCAGCAGTTCGCCAGCGGTCCCCTACAATGAGCAGTTCTTC
many,TRBV7-9,TRBD2,TRBJ2-7,CASSLAAMGSGPALF,TGTGCCAGCAGCTTAGCCGCGATGGGTAGCGGGCCTGCCCTTTTC
NA,TRBV20-1,NA,TRBJ2-7,CSAPVGVWYEQYF,TGCAGTGCTCCGGTCGGGGTTTGGTACGAGCAGTACTTC
many,TRBV7-9,NA,TRBJ1-1,CASSKQGSGEAFF,TGTGCCAGCAGCAAACAGGGTTCGGGTGAAGCTTTCTTT
many,TRBV7-2,NA,TRBJ2-1,CASRGVGYNEQFF,TGTGCCAGCAGGGGTGTCGGATACAATGAGCAGTTCTTC
NA,TRBV7-9,NA,TRBJ1-1,CASSSWGDTVGTEAFF,TGTGCCAGCAGCTCTTGGGGGGACACGGTGGGGACTGAAGCTTTCTTT
many,TRBV6-2/TRBV6-3,NA,TRBJ2-1,CASRNGPRDEQFF,TGTGCCAGCAGAAACGGACCCAGGGATGAGCAGTTCTTC
NA,TRBV29-1,TRBD2,TRBJ2-1,CSVEDSLAGRYNEQFF,TGCAGCGTTGAAGATAGCCTAGCGGGCAGATACAATGAGCAGTTCTTC
NA,TRBV19,NA,TRBJ1-1,CASSNPNTEAFF,TGTGCCAGTAGTAACCCGAACACTGAAGCTTTCTTT
NA,TRBV28,NA,TRBJ2-1,CASSPGDRSEQFF,TGTGCCAGCAGCCCGGGGGACCGATCGGAGCAGTTCTTC
NA,TRBV20-1,TRBD2,TRBJ2-1,CSARSNLGLAGVHEQFF,TGCAGTGCTAGATCCAATTTGGGACTAGCGGGAGTACATGAGCAGTTCTTC
NA,TRBV5-1,NA,TRBJ1-2,CASSLPGGAHGYTF,TGCGCCAGCAGCTTACCGGGAGGGGCGCACGGCTACACCTTC
few,TRBV27,NA,TRBJ2-7,CASSFSPRWGGEQYF,TGTGCCAGCAGTTTCTCACCGCGGTGGGGTGGCGAGCAGTACTTC
NA,TRBV20-1,NA,TRBJ1-2,CSARDLWTVDGYTF,TGCAGTGCTAGAGATCTATGGACAGTGGATGGCTACACCTTC
few,TRBV28,NA,TRBJ1-2,CASRPTGFLDYGYTF,TGTGCCAGCAGGCCTACAGGGTTCCTTGACTATGGCTACACCTTC
many,TRBV7-8,NA,TRBJ2-4,CASSLAFQNPAKNIQYF,TGTGCCAGCAGCTTAGCCTTTCAGAATCCGGCCAAAAACATTCAGTACTTC
NA,TRBV7-9,NA,TRBJ2-7,CASSLEGPPYEQYF,TGTGCCAGCAGCTTAGAGGGACCTCCCTACGAGCAGTACTTC
many,TRBV7-2,TRBD1,TRBJ2-2,CASTLDRANTGELFF,TGTGCCAGCACCCTAGACAGGGCGAACACCGGGGAGCTGTTTTTT
many,TRBV7-2,TRBD1,TRBJ2-7,CASSLDRASREQYF,TGTGCCAGCAGTCTGGACAGGGCCTCTCGCGAGCAGTACTTC
few,TRBV7-9,NA,TRBJ2-3,CASSAEGGWGTDTQYF,TGTGCCAGCAGCGCGGAGGGGGGGTGGGGCACAGATACGCAGTATTTT
many,TRBV7-3,NA,TRBJ1-1,CASSLRAGRVNTEAFF,TGTGCCAGCAGCTTACGTGCCGGCAGGGTGAACACTGAAGCTTTCTTT
many,TRBV4-1,NA,TRBJ2-7,CASSPSGLQDYEQYF,TGCGCCAGCAGCCCCTCGGGGCTACAGGACTACGAGCAGTACTTC
few,TRBV12-3/TRBV12-4,NA,TRBJ1-5,CATSKGKSQPQHF,TGTGCCACCTCAAAGGGGAAATCTCAGCCCCAGCATTTT
many,TRBV7-2,TRBD2,TRBJ2-7,CASSPQAAGAGKQYF,TGTGCCAGCAGCCCCCAGGCCGCGGGAGCGGGAAAGCAGTACTTC
NA,TRBV27,NA,TRBJ1-5,CASGDFNQPQHF,TGTGCCAGCGGGGACTTTAATCAGCCCCAGCATTTT
many,TRBV7-9,NA,TRBJ2-5,CASRLGAGDQETQYF,TGTGCCAGCAGATTAGGAGCAGGGGACCAAGAGACCCAGTACTTC
NA,TRBV6-6,NA,TRBJ1-5,CASKALDPMNSGLPQHF,TGTGCCAGCAAGGCCCTAGATCCAATGAACTCTGGGCTGCCCCAGCATTTT
many,TRBV10-2,NA,TRBJ2-3,CASSVSAADTQYF,TGCGCCAGCAGTGTAAGCGCGGCAGATACGCAGTATTTT
NA,TRBV11-1,NA,TRBJ2-1,CASSWGTGNEQFF,TGTGCCAGCAGTTGGGGAACCGGCAATGAGCAGTTCTTC
few,TRBV18,NA,TRBJ1-1,CASSPQKNTEAFF,TGTGCCAGCTCGCCACAGAAGAACACTGAAGCTTTCTTT
NA,TRBV27,NA,TRBJ1-1,CASILQGLAFF,TGTGCCAGCATTTTACAGGGCCTCGCTTTCTTT
many,TRBV20-1,NA,TRBJ2-3,CSASPPNTQYF,TGCAGTGCTAGCCCCCCTAATACGCAGTATTTT
NA,TRBV6-2/TRBV6-3,TRBD1,TRBJ2-5,CASSSGQTLGETQYF,TGTGCCAGCAGTTCGGGACAGACCCTCGGGGAGACCCAGTACTTC
many,TRBV7-2,TRBD1,TRBJ2-7,CASSLFRGTYEQYF,TGTGCCAGCAGCTTATTCAGGGGGACCTACGAGCAGTACTTC
many,TRBV7-9,NA,TRBJ1-4,CASSSSAGTGEKLFF,TGTGCCAGCAGCTCTTCGGCAGGTACTGGTGAAAAACTGTTTTTT
many,TRBV24-1,TRBD2,TRBJ2-1,CATSDFGTSSNEQFF,TGTGCCACCAGTGACTTCGGGACTAGTAGTAATGAGCAGTTCTTC
many,TRBV7-6,TRBD2,TRBJ2-3,CASSLLAGGGTDTQYF,TGTGCCAGCAGCTTGCTAGCGGGGGGAGGCACAGATACGCAGTATTTT
many,TRBV6-1,TRBD1,TRBJ2-7,CASSSLALGQESYEQYF,TGTGCCAGCAGTAGCCTGGCCCTGGGACAGGAATCCTACGAGCAGTACTTC
many,TRBV14,TRBD1,TRBJ1-2,CASSQDRRKQGRSGYTF,TGTGCCAGCAGCCAAGATAGGCGAAAACAGGGGCGCTCTGGCTACACCTTC
many,TRBV7-9,NA,TRBJ2-7,CASDVGDEQYF,TGTGCCAGCGATGTCGGCGACGAGCAGTACTTC
NA,TRBV11-1,TRBD2,TRBJ2-1,CASSLLAHSYNEQFF,TGTGCCAGCAGCCTACTAGCGCACTCCTACAATGAGCAGTTCTTC
many,TRBV28,TRBD1,TRBJ1-4,CASRIDRVLGKLFF,TGTGCCAGCAGGATTGACAGGGTTTTAGGAAAACTGTTTTTT
many,TRBV7-8,NA,TRBJ1-5,CASSSGIPNQPQHF,TGTGCCAGCAGCTCCGGGATACCCAATCAGCCCCAGCATTTT
many,TRBV28,NA,TRBJ2-3,CASSFSTDTQYF,TGTGCCAGCAGCTTCTCGACAGATACGCAGTATTTT
NA,TRBV29-1,NA,TRBJ2-7,CSVDGQGDEQYF,TGCAGCGTTGATGGGCAGGGAGACGAGCAGTACTTC
many,TRBV7-6,NA,TRBJ2-7,CASKSTLGGEQYF,TGTGCCAGCAAGAGTACCCTTGGCGGCGAGCAGTACTTC
NA,TRBV20-1,NA,TRBJ2-5,CSASLLVQETQYF,TGCAGTGCTAGTCTCCTAGTCCAAGAGACCCAGTACTTC